One sample yielded the 29 T cell receptor beta chains listed below, sequenced in a study of beta chain features in type 1 diabetes. What these receptors recognize is not known. Overall study results and limits: Among all four CD4+ subsets, Type 1 diabetes patients had TCRB CDR3s that were moderately but significantly shorter.

As every portion of the isolated RNA was reverse transcribed, the sequencing read expressed TCRB transcripts. Profiled with immunoSEQ multiplex PCR; TCRdb holds only in-frame clones, not every one. Among under 850,000 clones listed, under 15% were seen once. Material for sequencing was naive CD4+ T cells from blood. Every receptor here comes from a man aged 18-30 years with type 1 diabetes.

The chain uses TRBV30 and TRBJ1-2; 11 bases align to TRBD1. J lost 3 bases, V lost 2 bases, and 5 bases had no gene match. Per germline, CDR1 GTSNPN and CDR2 SVGIG (reference sequence). This CDR3 region has 15 residues. The CDR3 is CAWSPGTGGYYGYTF. CDR3 sequence (DNA): TGTGCCTGGAGTCCCGGGACAGGGGGATACTATGGCTACACCTTC.

As concerns this clone: This sample includes further DNA sequences coding for the same CDR3. V usage is TRBV27 and J usage is TRBJ1-4; the match to TRBD1 covers 8 bases. CDR3 length: 14 amino acids. The ends lost 2 bases at V and 8 bases at J; junction bases unmatched: 4. Germline lookup yields CDR1 MNHEY and CDR2 SMNVEV (reference sequence). In DNA, the CDR3 is TGTGCCAGCAGTTTACAGGGGGCCGGGGAAAAACTGTTTTTT. As protein: CASSLQGAGEKLFF.

The V call is TRBV10-3, the J call TRBJ2-7, with 9 bases matching TRBD1. Per germline, CDR1 ENHRY and CDR2 SYGVKD. V shed 3 bases and J 3 bases; nucleotides not matched to a gene: 3. This CDR3 is built from 14 residues. DNA for the CDR3: TGTGCCATCAGTGAACAGGGGGCAGGCTACGAGCAGTACTTC. This encodes CAISEQGAGYEQYF.

This clone came up a few times. This CDR3 reads CASRASSTRNNEQFF. The DNA of the CDR3 is TGTGCCAGCAGGGCCAGCAGCACTAGAAACAATGAGCAGTTCTTC. V is TRBV6-1 and J is TRBJ2-1, with D tentatively TRBD2 (5 bases). V lost 6 bases and J 5 bases, leaving 17 bases between the germline ends. The germline V gene encodes CDR1 MNHNS and CDR2 SASEGT. This CDR3 contains 15 residues.

The gene calls are TRBV7-3 and TRBJ2-1; the match to TRBD1 covers 7 bases. Germline-derived CDR1 and CDR2 are SGHTA and FQGTGA. CDR3 length: 14 residues. The junction had 9 bases not matched to a gene; V was cut back by 5 bases and J by 8 bases. The CDR3 spells CASSPRQGSYEQFF. The CDR3, as DNA: TGTGCCAGCAGCCCGCGACAGGGTTCCTATGAGCAGTTCTTC.

Here the CDR3 reads CASSHAQETQYF. CDR3 nucleotide sequence: TGTGCCAGCAGCCACGCTCAAGAGACCCAGTACTTC. The chain carries TRBV4-2 and TRBJ2-5, with D hard to call. Between the trimmed V and J ends, which lost 3 bases and 2 bases, there was a span of 4 bases. From germline, CDR1 is LGHNA and CDR2 YNFKEQ. The CDR3 consists of 12 residues.

This clone was observed a handful of times. This chain links TRBV9 with TRBJ1-4, with D possibly being TRBD1 (6 bases). The CDR3 consists of 17 residues. CDR1 SGDLS and CDR2 YYNGEE come from the germline V gene. Trimming pared 3 bases from V and 2 bases from J, leaving 17 bases between. CDR3 bases: TGTGCCAGCAGCGCCAACGCCCGGGGGGCGACTAATGAAAAACTGTTTTTT. This codes for CASSANARGATNEKLFF.

This chain joins TRBV7-8 and TRBJ2-1; TRBD2 aligns across 9 bases. This CDR3 contains 18 residues. CDR1 SGHVS and CDR2 FQNEAQ come from the germline V gene. Trimming took 4 bases from V and 0 from J; bases not matched to a gene: 10. This chain's CDR3 is CASSSQTHSGGSYNEQFF. The CDR3 DNA is TGTGCCAGCAGCTCCCAAACACATAGCGGGGGCTCCTACAATGAGCAGTTCTTC. Together with reference TRBV7-8 and TRBJ2-1, the CDR3 gives the full variable domain: GAGVSQSPRYKVAKRGQDVALRCDPISGHVSLFWYQQALGQGPEFLTYFQNEAQLDKSGLPSDRFFAERPEGSVSTLKIQRTQQEDSAVYLCASSSQTHSGGSYNEQFFGPGTRLTVL.

This clone was observed a handful of times. The chain couples TRBV30 to TRBJ2-6; no clear D gene. V lost 6 bases and J lost 1, with 7 bases in between. The CDR3 runs to 13 residues. CDR1 and CDR2 from the germline V gene are GTSNPN and SVGIG (reference sequence). This CDR3 is CACSGSGANVLTF. The CDR3 coding sequence is TGTGCCTGTTCAGGTTCTGGGGCCAACGTCCTGACTTTC.

This clone was found a few times. The same CDR3 is also encoded by other DNA sequences in this sample. The rearrangement joins TRBV18 to TRBJ1-6; D gene uncertain. Looked up from germline, CDR1 is KGHSH and CDR2 is LQKENI. V was clipped by 2 bases and J by 5 bases, with 7 bases between them. The CDR3 contains 14 residues. The chain's CDR3 is CASSPGRDNSPLHF. The CDR3 DNA is TGTGCCAGCTCACCAGGGAGGGATAATTCACCCCTCCACTTT.

The chain has TRBV28 and TRBJ1-1; no firm D call. The CDR3 consists of 12 residues. CDR1 and CDR2 (germline): MDHEN, SYDVKM. The V and J ends lost 8 bases and 4 bases respectively, with 11 bases between them. The CDR3 here is CASSGRSTEAFF. The CDR3 DNA is TGTGCCAGCTCCGGAAGGAGCACTGAAGCTTTCTTT.

This clone was observed a handful of times. This chain links TRBV18 with TRBJ2-4; the D is unclear. Per germline, CDR1 KGHSH and CDR2 LQKENI. The CDR3 loop spans 14 amino acids. V was shortened by 4 bases and J by 0 bases, with 7 bases between the two germline ends. CDR3 nucleotides: TGTGCCAGCTCACTTGACCCAGCCAAAAACATTCAGTACTTC. It translates to CASSLDPAKNIQYF.

The chain couples TRBV20-1 to TRBJ2-1, with unresolved D. Trimming removed 1 base at V and 8 bases at J, with 3 bases between. Germline-derived CDR1 and CDR2 are DFQATT and SNEGSKA (reference sequence). The CDR3 consists of 10 residues. Written as DNA, the CDR3 is TGCAGTGCTAGAGTTTATGAGCAGTTCTTC. As protein: CSARVYEQFF.

The chain is built from TRBV29-1 and TRBJ2-5, with TRBD2 matching over 11 bases. Germline lookup yields CDR1 SQVTM and CDR2 ANQGSEA. V trimming: 0 bases; J trimming: 4 bases; junction bases outside the gene matches: 4. This CDR3 comprises 15 residues. The CDR3 DNA is TGCAGCGTTGAAGACGGTAGCGGGGGGGCAGAGACCCAGTACTTC. Protein product: CSVEDGSGGAETQYF.

A remark on this clone: This same CDR3 is encoded by further DNA sequences in the sample. The rearrangement links TRBV5-1 to TRBJ2-7; D gene uncertain. Germline lookup yields CDR1 SGHRS and CDR2 YFSETQ. CDR3 length: 11 residues. V was cut by 0 bases and J by 7 bases, with 5 bases left in between. Written as DNA, the CDR3 is TGCGCCAGCAGCTTGGATCGTGAGCAGTACTTC. It specifies CASSLDREQYF.

The V call is TRBV27, the J call TRBJ1-2; D perhaps matches TRBD1 (5 bases). The CDR3 totals 13 residues. V was pared by 4 bases and J by 8 bases, with 14 bases between. Germline V gene lookup returns CDR1 MNHEY and CDR2 SMNVEV (reference sequence). Here the CDR3 DNA reads TGTGCCAGCAGTTGGGGTTCTGGGGGAGGCTACACCTTC. Encoded protein: CASSWGSGGGYTF.

This clone was detected a few times. DNA for the CDR3: TGCGCCAGCAGCCCGGGACTAGCGGGGGGTCGGGCAGATACGCAGTATTTT. Amino acid sequence: CASSPGLAGGRADTQYF. The chain links TRBV5-1 to TRBJ2-3; 15 bases fit TRBD2. CDR3 size: 17 residues. CDR1 is SGHRS, CDR2 YFSETQ, per germline. V shed 4 bases, J shed 4 bases, and the junction held 7 bases outside the gene matches.

The chain is built from TRBV7-2 and TRBJ1-2, with 8 bases aligning to TRBD1. Germline V gene lookup returns CDR1 SGHTA and CDR2 FQGNSA. The V and J ends lost 0 bases and 4 bases, in that order; junction bases with no gene match: 7. This CDR3 has 16 amino acids. DNA for the CDR3: TGTGCCAGCAGCTTAGCTTCAGGGGGCAGCGGCTATGGCTACACCTTC. As protein: CASSLASGGSGYGYTF.

A few counts support this clone. V and J are TRBV6-1 and TRBJ2-6; unclear D gene. Germline V gives CDR1 MNHNS, CDR2 SASEGT. The V end was cut by 4 bases, the J end by 6 bases, with 19 bases between. The CDR3 is 17 residues long. In nucleotides, the CDR3 is TGTGCCAGCAGTGTAGGCAGTGCCTCTGATTCGGCCAACGTCCTGACTTTC. This codes for CASSVGSASDSANVLTF.

The chain uses TRBV5-1 and TRBJ2-1, with 7 nucleotides matching TRBD2. The CDR3 is 15 residues long. Losses at the gene ends were 4 bases for V and 5 bases for J; bases not matched to a gene: 9. Germline loops: CDR1 SGHRS, CDR2 YFSETQ. The CDR3 sequence is CASSTSGGTHNEQFF. Here the CDR3 DNA reads TGCGCCAGCAGCACCTCGGGGGGTACCCACAATGAGCAGTTCTTC.

This chain joins TRBV7-3 and TRBJ1-6, with D maybe TRBD1 (5 bases). This CDR3 comprises 14 residues. V was shortened by 6 bases and J by 5 bases, with 11 bases between the two germline ends. The germline V gene has CDR1 SGHTA and CDR2 FQGTGA. CDR3 sequence: CASSGGGDNSPLHF. The CDR3 DNA reads as TGTGCCAGCAGTGGGGGAGGGGATAATTCACCCCTCCACTTT.

This clone showed up just a few times. The J gene is TRBJ1-2, the V gene TRBV28; D perhaps matches TRBD1 (5 bases). From germline, CDR1 is MDHEN and CDR2 SYDVKM. Between the trimmed V and J ends, which lost 4 bases and 4 bases, there was a span of 19 bases. The CDR3 runs 16 residues. The chain's CDR3 is CASSSYSIDRSYGYTF. As DNA, the CDR3 is TGTGCCAGCAGTTCTTACTCTATCGACAGATCCTATGGCTACACCTTC.

The chain employs TRBV6-6 and TRBJ2-7, with a weak D call TRBD1 (6 bases). Germline lookup yields CDR1 MNHNY and CDR2 SVGAGI (reference sequence). Trimming stripped 2 bases from V and 5 bases from J, with 16 bases between. The length of the CDR3 is 15 residues. CDR3 sequence: CASSYNSARGHEQYF. The CDR3 bases are TGTGCCAGCAGTTACAATTCGGCCAGGGGACACGAGCAGTACTTC.

This clone was seen a handful of times. J is TRBJ1-5 and V is TRBV6-5; 8 bases are shared with TRBD1. Trimming cost V 7 bases and J 1 base; bases outside gene matches: 6. CDR3 length: 15 amino acids. Germline CDR1 is MNHEY and CDR2 is SVGAGI. The DNA of the CDR3 is TGTGCCAGCAAACAGGGGGAAGGGAGCAATCAGCCCCAGCATTTT. Protein sequence: CASKQGEGSNQPQHF.

V is TRBV7-9 and J is TRBJ2-6; D unresolved. Trimming removed 4 bases at V and 2 bases at J, with 6 bases between. Germline V gene data show CDR1 as SEHNR and CDR2 as FQNEAQ (reference sequence). This CDR3 has 14 amino acids. CDR3 nucleotide sequence: TGTGCCAGCAGCTGGACGGCTGGGGCCAACGTCCTGACTTTC. Protein sequence: CASSWTAGANVLTF.

This clone was seen a few times. The genes are TRBV2 and TRBJ2-3; 9 nucleotides line up with TRBD2. The CDR3 loop spans 16 amino acids. The V gene's germline CDR1 is SNHLY and CDR2 FYNNEI. This CDR3 is CASSKIAGEYTDTQYF. The CDR3 nucleotides are TGTGCTTCCTCAAAAATAGCGGGGGAATACACAGATACGCAGTATTTT. Variable domain in full (rest from reference TRBV2 and TRBJ2-3): EPEVTQTPSHQVTQMGQEVILRCVPISNHLYFYWYRQILGQKVEFLVSFYNNEISEKSEIFDDQFSVERPDGSNFTLKIRSTKLEDSAMYFCASSKIAGEYTDTQYFGPGTRLTVL.

This clone was counted a few times. J is TRBJ2-3 and V is TRBV29-1, with a possible D match to TRBD2 (5 bases). The germline CDR1 and CDR2 sequences are SQVTM and ANQGSEA. The CDR3 sequence is 13 residues long. Trimming took off 4 bases at V and 4 bases at J, with 12 bases between the two ends. CDR3 amino acids: CSVARTVSDTQYF. The CDR3 DNA reads TGCAGCGTTGCCCGGACTGTGTCAGATACGCAGTATTTT.

The table lists this clone with a few counts. The J gene is TRBJ2-3, the V gene TRBV5-1, with 10 nucleotides matching TRBD2. The CDR3 extends over 17 amino acids. V gave up 1 base and J gave up 1 base; unmatched junction bases: 6. Per the germline V gene, CDR1 is SGHRS and CDR2 is YFSETQ. The CDR3: CASSLSASGGRTDTQYF. The CDR3 nucleotides are TGCGCCAGCAGCTTGTCAGCTAGCGGGGGCCGCACAGATACGCAGTATTTT.

This sequence joins TRBV30 and TRBJ1-5; D gene unclear. Germline CDR1 GTSNPN, CDR2 SVGIG (reference sequence). The CDR3 runs 13 residues. V shed 3 bases and J shed 8 bases, with 14 bases lying between them. The CDR3 sequence: CAWRKLETEPQHF. As DNA, the CDR3 is TGTGCCTGGAGAAAACTAGAGACGGAGCCCCAGCATTTT.